This entry lists 15 T cell receptor beta chains sequenced from one sample in a study of cytomegalovirus exposure and HLA in healthy donors (TCRdb year 2017). The library was built by means of the immunoSEQ multiplex PCR assay. The clones in this table, taken by TCRdb from immuneACCESS, are in-frame only. Not every clone is retained; where verified, under half of the shortfall comes from an unresolved V gene, and the cause of the rest is unknown. The sample table contains 250,000 to 300,000 clones; only one count was recorded for 86% of them. Together, the top ten hold roughly 0.99% of the sample. Material: PBMCs. These receptors were taken from a woman younger than 30 in good health and CMV-seronegative.

This clone has a single count. The V call is TRBV5-6, the J call TRBJ1-2; D might be TRBD1 (5 bases). V shed 4 bases and J shed 1 base, with 8 bases lying between them. There are 13 residues in the CDR3. Per germline, CDR1 SGHDT and CDR2 YYEEEE. This CDR3 reads CASSRQGNYGYTF. The CDR3 coding sequence is TGTGCCAGCAGCCGGCAGGGTAACTATGGCTACACCTTC.

This clone was picked up one time. The genes are TRBV7-6 and TRBJ2-7, with 8 bases lining up with TRBD2. The CDR3 is made up of 13 amino acids. CDR1 SGHVS and CDR2 FNYEAQ come from the germline V gene. Losses at the gene ends were 5 bases for V and 7 bases for J; bases not matched to a gene: 7. The CDR3 DNA follows: TGTGCCAGCAGCCCGGGACTAGAGGGAGAGCAGTACTTC. Its protein product is CASSPGLEGEQYF.

The chain combines TRBV28 with TRBJ1-3; TRBD1 might be the D (6 bases). V was trimmed by 7 bases and J by 0 bases, leaving 10 bases between them. Germline values: CDR1 MDHEN, CDR2 SYDVKM. The CDR3 has 14 residues. The CDR3: CASTSQGSGNTIYF. The CDR3 DNA reads TGTGCCAGCACTTCACAGGGCTCTGGAAACACCATATATTTT.

This clone was detected only once. Other DNA sequences in the sample encode the same CDR3. The chain has TRBV5-1 and TRBJ2-5; 8 positions match TRBD2. CDR3 length equals 14 residues. V was clipped by 2 bases and J by 4 bases; unmatched bases: 4. Looked up from germline, CDR1 is SGHRS and CDR2 is YFSETQ. For the CDR3, the DNA is TGCGCCAGCAGCTTTTCGGGAGGGGGAGAGACCCAGTACTTC. Its protein product is CASSFSGGGETQYF.

The chain combines TRBV4-3 with TRBJ1-1; no firm D call. Germline assignment: CDR1 LGHNA and CDR2 YSLEER. V shed 0 bases and J shed 0 bases, with 8 bases lying between them. The CDR3 consists of 15 residues. The CDR3 DNA reads TGCGCCAGCAGCCAAGAACCGGGAATGAACACTGAAGCTTTCTTT. Protein product: CASSQEPGMNTEAFF.

The V gene is TRBV2, the J gene TRBJ2-2; 10 nucleotides match TRBD2. Germline V gene sequence: CDR1 SNHLY, CDR2 FYNNEI. Losses at the gene ends were 7 bases for V and 6 bases for J; bases not matched to a gene: 8. The CDR3 runs to 15 residues. CDR3 in DNA: TGTGCCAGCAAGTCAATTAGCGGGAGGCCCGGGGAGCTGTTTTTT. This translates into CASKSISGRPGELFF. The entire variable domain, with the rest obtained from reference TRBV2 and TRBJ2-2, is as follows: EPEVTQTPSHQVTQMGQEVILRCVPISNHLYFYWYRQILGQKVEFLVSFYNNEISEKSEIFDDQFSVERPDGSNFTLKIRSTKLEDSAMYFCASKSISGRPGELFFGEGSRLTVL.

The CDR3 here is CASSVGGRARTDTQYF. The CDR3 coding sequence is TGCGCCAGCAGCGTGGGCGGGAGGGCCAGGACAGATACGCAGTATTTT. The chain has TRBV5-1 and TRBJ2-3; 9 positions match TRBD2. Trimming took 4 bases from V and 3 from J; bases not matched to a gene: 9. CDR1 is SGHRS and CDR2 is YFSETQ in the germline V gene. The CDR3 is made up of 16 amino acids.

V is TRBV19 and J is TRBJ1-2, with D perhaps matching TRBD1 (5 bases). The germline CDR1 and CDR2 sequences are LNHDA and SQIVND (reference sequence). This CDR3 comprises 13 residues. Trimming pared 3 bases from V and 4 bases from J, leaving 9 bases between. The CDR3 region is CASSIQGLYGYTF. CDR3 coding DNA: TGTGCCAGTAGTATCCAGGGCCTCTATGGCTACACCTTC.

CDR3 DNA sequence: TGTGCCAGCAGGACTAGCGGGAGGGCGATTAATGAGCAGTTCTTC. It is translated as CASRTSGRAINEQFF. The chain recombines TRBV6-5 with TRBJ2-1, with 14 bases fitting TRBD2. J lost 7 bases, V lost 6 bases, and 5 bases had no gene match. The germline V gene encodes CDR1 MNHEY and CDR2 SVGAGI. The CDR3 runs 15 residues.

The rearrangement uses TRBV27 and TRBJ1-6; D unclear. In germline, CDR1 is MNHEY, CDR2 SMNVEV (reference sequence). The V end lost 6 bases, the J end lost 7 bases, and 4 bases lay between the germline ends. The CDR3 is 11 residues long. DNA for the CDR3: TGTGCCAGCAGATCAAATTCACCCCTCCACTTT. Its translation is CASRSNSPLHF.

V usage is TRBV5-1 and J usage is TRBJ2-7, with 7 bases fitting TRBD2. V dropped 4 bases and J dropped 9; count of bases not matched to a gene: 4. Germline V gene sequence: CDR1 SGHRS, CDR2 YFSETQ. The CDR3 runs to 11 residues. The CDR3 nucleotides are TGCGCCAGCAGCGGCAGGGAGGGGCAGTACTTC. It codes for CASSGREGQYF.

This clone was recorded only once. The chain employs TRBV6-5 and TRBJ2-7; 10 positions match TRBD1. This CDR3 spans 15 amino acids. Germline assignment: CDR1 MNHEY and CDR2 SVGAGI. The trim removed 6 bases at V and 3 bases at J, leaving 8 bases unmatched. The CDR3 here is CASRRRDRGFYEQYF. The CDR3 DNA reads TGTGCCAGCAGACGCCGGGACAGGGGATTCTACGAGCAGTACTTC.

The chain carries TRBV7-2 and TRBJ2-1, with D unresolved. The CDR3 spans 12 residues. Trimming shortened V by 2 bases and J by 8 bases, and 7 bases separated the two germline ends. Germline assignment: CDR1 SGHTA and CDR2 FQGNSA. The CDR3 region is CASSLSVHEQFF. CDR3 DNA: TGTGCCAGCAGCTTATCGGTGCATGAGCAGTTCTTC. Looking up the rest from reference TRBV7-2 and TRBJ2-1 gives the full variable domain: GAGVSQSPSNKVTEKGKDVELRCDPISGHTALYWYRQSLGQGLEFLIYFQGNSAPDKSGLPSDRFSAERTGGSVSTLTIQRTQQEDSAVYLCASSLSVHEQFFGPGTRLTVL.

The V gene is TRBV6-1, the J gene TRBJ2-7; D might be TRBD1 (6 bases). CDR1 and CDR2 from the germline V gene are MNHNS and SASEGT. The V end was cut by 1 base, the J end by 3 bases, with 22 bases between. The CDR3 covers 18 residues. The CDR3 region has the DNA TGTGCCAGCAGTGAAGACGCCCCCCCCCGGGACACCCGCTACGAGCAGTACTTC. Translation gives CASSEDAPPRDTRYEQYF.

V gene TRBV5-1 combines with J gene TRBJ1-6, with D hard to call. CDR3 length equals 17 residues. V lost 0 bases and J 9 bases, leaving 19 bases between the germline ends. Germline V gene data show CDR1 as SGHRS and CDR2 as YFSETQ. DNA for the CDR3: TGCGCCAGCAGCTTGGGACCGACTCCCCCCTCTGGTTCACCCCTCCACTTT. Protein sequence: CASSLGPTPPSGSPLHF.